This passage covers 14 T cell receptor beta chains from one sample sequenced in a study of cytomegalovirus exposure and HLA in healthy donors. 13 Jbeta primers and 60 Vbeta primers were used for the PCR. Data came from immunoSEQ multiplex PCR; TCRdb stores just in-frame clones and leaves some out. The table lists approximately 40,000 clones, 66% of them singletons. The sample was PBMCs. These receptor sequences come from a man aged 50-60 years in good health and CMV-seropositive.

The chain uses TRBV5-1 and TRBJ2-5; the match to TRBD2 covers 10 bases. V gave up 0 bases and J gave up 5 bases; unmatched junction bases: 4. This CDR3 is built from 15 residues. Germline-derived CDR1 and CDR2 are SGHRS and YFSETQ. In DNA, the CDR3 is TGCGCCAGCAGCTTGGAGCGGGGGGGCTTCGAGACCCAGTACTTC. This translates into CASSLERGGFETQYF.

This CDR3 is CASRRAQGSSEAFF. The CDR3 DNA follows: TGTGCCAGCAGGCGTGCACAGGGATCCTCTGAAGCTTTCTTT. The chain recombines TRBV27 with TRBJ1-1; a possible D gene is TRBD1 (6 bases). The CDR3 has 14 residues. Looked up from germline, CDR1 is MNHEY and CDR2 is SMNVEV (reference sequence). Trimming stripped 6 bases from V and 6 bases from J, with 17 bases between.

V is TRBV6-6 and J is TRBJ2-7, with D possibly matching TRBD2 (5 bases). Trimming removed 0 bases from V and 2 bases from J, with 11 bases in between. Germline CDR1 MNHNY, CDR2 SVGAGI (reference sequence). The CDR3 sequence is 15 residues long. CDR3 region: CASSYSEDSTYEQYF. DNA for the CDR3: TGTGCCAGCAGTTACTCTGAGGACTCTACCTACGAGCAGTACTTC.

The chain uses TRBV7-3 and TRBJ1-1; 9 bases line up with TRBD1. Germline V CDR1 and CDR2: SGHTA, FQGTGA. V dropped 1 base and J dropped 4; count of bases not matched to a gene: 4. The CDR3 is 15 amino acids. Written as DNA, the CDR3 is TGTGCCAGCAGCTTAAGACAGGGGGAAGTCACTGAAGCTTTCTTT. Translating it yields CASSLRQGEVTEAFF.

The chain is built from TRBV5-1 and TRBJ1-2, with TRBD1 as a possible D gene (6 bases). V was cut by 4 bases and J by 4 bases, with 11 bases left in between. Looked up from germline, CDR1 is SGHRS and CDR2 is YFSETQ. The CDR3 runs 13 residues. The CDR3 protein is CASSPTGLYGYTF. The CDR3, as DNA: TGCGCCAGCAGCCCGACAGGACTCTATGGCTACACCTTC.

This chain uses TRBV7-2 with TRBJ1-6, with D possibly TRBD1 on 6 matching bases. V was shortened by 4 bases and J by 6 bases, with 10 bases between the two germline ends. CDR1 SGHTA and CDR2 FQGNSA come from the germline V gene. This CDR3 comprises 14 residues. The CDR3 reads CASSSGQPNSPLHF. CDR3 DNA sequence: TGTGCCAGCAGCTCGGGACAACCTAATTCACCCCTCCACTTT.

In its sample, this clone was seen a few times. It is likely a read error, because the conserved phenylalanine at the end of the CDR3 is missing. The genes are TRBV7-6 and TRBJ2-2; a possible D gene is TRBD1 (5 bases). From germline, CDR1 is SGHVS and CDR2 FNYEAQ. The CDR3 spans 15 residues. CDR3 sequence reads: CASSLEGTDTGQLFL. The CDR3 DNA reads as TGTGCCAGCAGCTTAGAGGGAACGGACACCGGGCAGCTGTTTCTT.

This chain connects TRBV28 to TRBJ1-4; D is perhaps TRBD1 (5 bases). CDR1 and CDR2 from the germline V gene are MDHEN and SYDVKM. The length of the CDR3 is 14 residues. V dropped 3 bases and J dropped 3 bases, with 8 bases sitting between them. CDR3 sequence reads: CASSFGGANEKLFF. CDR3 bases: TGTGCCAGCAGTTTCGGGGGTGCTAATGAAAAACTGTTTTTT. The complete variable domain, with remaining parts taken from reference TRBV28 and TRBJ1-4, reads DVKVTQSSRYLVKRTGEKVFLECVQDMDHENMFWYRQDPGLGLRLIYFSYDVKMKEKGDIPEGYSVSREKKERFSLILESASTNQTSMYLCASSFGGANEKLFFGSGTQLSVL.

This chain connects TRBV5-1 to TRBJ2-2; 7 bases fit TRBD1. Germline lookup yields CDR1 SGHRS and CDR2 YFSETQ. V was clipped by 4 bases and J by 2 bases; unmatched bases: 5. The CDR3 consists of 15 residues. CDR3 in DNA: TGCGCCAGCAGCCCGGGACAGACCAACACCGGGGAGCTGTTTTTT. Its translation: CASSPGQTNTGELFF.

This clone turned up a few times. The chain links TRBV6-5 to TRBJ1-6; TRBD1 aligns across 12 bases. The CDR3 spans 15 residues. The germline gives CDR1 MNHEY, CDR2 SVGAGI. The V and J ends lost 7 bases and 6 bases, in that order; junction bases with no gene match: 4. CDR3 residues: CASKGQGASNSPLHF. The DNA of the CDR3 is TGTGCCAGCAAGGGACAGGGGGCTTCTAATTCACCCCTCCACTTT.

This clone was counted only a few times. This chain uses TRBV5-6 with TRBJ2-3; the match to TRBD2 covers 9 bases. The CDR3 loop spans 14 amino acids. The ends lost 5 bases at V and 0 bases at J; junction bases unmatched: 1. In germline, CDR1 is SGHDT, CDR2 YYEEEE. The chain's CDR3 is CASRAGGSTDTQYF. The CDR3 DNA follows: TGTGCCAGCAGAGCGGGGGGAAGCACAGATACGCAGTATTTT.

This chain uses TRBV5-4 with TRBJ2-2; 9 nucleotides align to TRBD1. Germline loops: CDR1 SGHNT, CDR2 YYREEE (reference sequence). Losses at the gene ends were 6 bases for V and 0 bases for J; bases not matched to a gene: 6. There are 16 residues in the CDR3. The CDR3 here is CASNLGQGPNTGELFF. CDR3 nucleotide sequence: TGTGCCAGCAACCTGGGACAGGGTCCGAACACCGGGGAGCTGTTTTTT.

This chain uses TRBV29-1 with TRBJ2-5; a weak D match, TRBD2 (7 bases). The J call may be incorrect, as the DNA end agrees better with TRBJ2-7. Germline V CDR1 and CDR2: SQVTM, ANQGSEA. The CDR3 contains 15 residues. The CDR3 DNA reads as TGCAGCGTTGAAGATGGCGGGGGCTCCACCTACGAGCAGTACTTC. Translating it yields CSVEDGGGSTYEQYF.

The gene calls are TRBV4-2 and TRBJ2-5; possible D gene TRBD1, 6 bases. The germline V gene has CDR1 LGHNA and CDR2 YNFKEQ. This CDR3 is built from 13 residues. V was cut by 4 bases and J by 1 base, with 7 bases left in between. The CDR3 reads CASSRGGQETQYF. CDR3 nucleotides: TGTGCCAGCAGCCGAGGGGGCCAAGAGACCCAGTACTTC.